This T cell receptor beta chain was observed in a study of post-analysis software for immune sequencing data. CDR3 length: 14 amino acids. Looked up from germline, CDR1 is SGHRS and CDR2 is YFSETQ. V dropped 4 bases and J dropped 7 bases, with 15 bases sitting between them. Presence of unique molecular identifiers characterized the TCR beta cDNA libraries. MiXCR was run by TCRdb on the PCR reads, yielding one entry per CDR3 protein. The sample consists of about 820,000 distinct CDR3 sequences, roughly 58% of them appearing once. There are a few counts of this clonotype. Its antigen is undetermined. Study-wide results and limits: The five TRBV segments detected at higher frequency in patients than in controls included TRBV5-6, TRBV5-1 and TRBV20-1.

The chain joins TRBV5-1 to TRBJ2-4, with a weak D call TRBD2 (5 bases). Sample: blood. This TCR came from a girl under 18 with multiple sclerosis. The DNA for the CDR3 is TGCGCCAGCAGCCCCTCCGGGATACAGAACATTCAGTACTTC. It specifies CASSPSGIQNIQYF.